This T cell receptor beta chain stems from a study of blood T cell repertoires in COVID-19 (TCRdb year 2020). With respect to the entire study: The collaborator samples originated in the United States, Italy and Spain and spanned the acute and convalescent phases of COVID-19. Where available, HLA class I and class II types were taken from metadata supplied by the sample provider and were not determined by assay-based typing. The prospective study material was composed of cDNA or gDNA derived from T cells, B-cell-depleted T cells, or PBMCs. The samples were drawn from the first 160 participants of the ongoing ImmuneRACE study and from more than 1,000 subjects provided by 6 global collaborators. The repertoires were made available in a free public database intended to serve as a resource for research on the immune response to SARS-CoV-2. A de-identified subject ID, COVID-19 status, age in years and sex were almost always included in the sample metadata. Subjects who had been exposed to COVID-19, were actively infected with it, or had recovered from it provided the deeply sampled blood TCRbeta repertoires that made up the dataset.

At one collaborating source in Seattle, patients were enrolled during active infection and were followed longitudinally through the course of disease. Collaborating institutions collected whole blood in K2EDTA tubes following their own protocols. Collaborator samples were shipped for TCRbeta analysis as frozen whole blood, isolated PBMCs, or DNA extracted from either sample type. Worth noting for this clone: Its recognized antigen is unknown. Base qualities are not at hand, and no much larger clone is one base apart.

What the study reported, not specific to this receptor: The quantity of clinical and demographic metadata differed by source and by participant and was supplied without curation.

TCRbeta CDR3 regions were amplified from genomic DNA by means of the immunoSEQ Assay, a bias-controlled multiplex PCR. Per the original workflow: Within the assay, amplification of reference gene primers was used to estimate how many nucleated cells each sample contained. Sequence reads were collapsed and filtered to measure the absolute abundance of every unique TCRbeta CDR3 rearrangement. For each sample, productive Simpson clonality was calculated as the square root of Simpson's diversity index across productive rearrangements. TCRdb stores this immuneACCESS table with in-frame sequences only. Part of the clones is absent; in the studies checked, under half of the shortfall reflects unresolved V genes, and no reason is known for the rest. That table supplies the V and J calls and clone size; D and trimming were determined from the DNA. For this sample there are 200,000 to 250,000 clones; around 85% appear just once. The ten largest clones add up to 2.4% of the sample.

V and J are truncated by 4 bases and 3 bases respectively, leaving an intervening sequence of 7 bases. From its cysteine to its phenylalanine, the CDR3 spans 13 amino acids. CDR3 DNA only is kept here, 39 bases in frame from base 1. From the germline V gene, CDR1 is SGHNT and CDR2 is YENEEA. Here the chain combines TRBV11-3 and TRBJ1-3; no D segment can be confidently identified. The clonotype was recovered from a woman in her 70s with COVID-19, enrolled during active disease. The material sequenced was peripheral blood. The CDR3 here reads CASSSPLGNTIYF. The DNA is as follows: TGTGCCAGCAGCTCCCCCCTTGGAAACACCATATATTTT.